These 17 T cell receptor beta chains share one sample of origin, sequenced in a study of blood T cell repertoires in COVID-19. Sequencing used immunoSEQ multiplex PCR; TCRdb keeps in-frame clones, though not all of them. The table shows around 390,000 clones, with approximately 90% occurring only once. Sequencing was done on a sample of PBMCs or T cells enriched from blood (not recorded which). The receptors come from a woman aged 50 to 60 who had recovered from COVID-19.

This clone was found once. The chain is built from TRBV6-5 and TRBJ1-6, with 9 bases that match TRBD1. From germline, CDR1 is MNHEY and CDR2 SVGAGI. This CDR3 contains 15 residues. Trimming removed 6 bases from V and 6 bases from J; junction bases left unmatched: 6. The DNA for the CDR3 is TGTGCCAGCAGGCTCAACAGGGGGCGTAATTCACCCCTCCACTTT. Amino acid sequence: CASRLNRGRNSPLHF.

The chain employs TRBV7-8 and TRBJ2-3, with D unresolved. The CDR3 has 12 residues. Trimming pared 5 bases from V and 4 bases from J, leaving 7 bases between. Germline lookup yields CDR1 SGHVS and CDR2 FQNEAQ. The CDR3 loop reads CASSLPSDTQYF. The CDR3 DNA follows: TGTGCCAGCAGCCTCCCATCAGATACGCAGTATTTT.

The chain combines TRBV5-1 with TRBJ2-5; D is unresolved. V was cut by 7 bases and J by 5 bases, with 9 bases left in between. This CDR3 is 11 amino acids long. The V gene's germline CDR1 is SGHRS and CDR2 YFSETQ. CDR3 in amino acids: CASWSMETQYF. In nucleotides, the CDR3 is TGCGCCAGCTGGAGTATGGAGACCCAGTACTTC.

This clone was recorded once. This rearrangement joins TRBV11-2 to TRBJ1-2, with 8 bases lining up with TRBD1. Losses at the gene ends were 1 base for V and 8 bases for J; bases not matched to a gene: 6. The CDR3 has 14 residues. Germline V CDR1 and CDR2: SGHAT, FQNNGV. The CDR3 is CASSLVQGARGYTF. Here the CDR3 DNA reads TGTGCCAGCAGCTTAGTGCAGGGGGCGAGAGGCTACACCTTC. Looking up the rest from reference TRBV11-2 and TRBJ1-2 gives the full variable domain: EAGVAQSPRYKIIEKRQSVAFWCNPISGHATLYWYQQILGQGPKLLIQFQNNGVVDDSQLPKDRFSAERLKGVDSTLKIQPAKLEDSAVYLCASSLVQGARGYTFGSGTRLTVV.

The table lists this clone with a count of one. This sequence joins TRBV18 and TRBJ2-5; the match to TRBD2 covers 12 bases. Losses at the gene ends were 3 bases for V and 2 bases for J; bases not matched to a gene: 13. The CDR3 runs 19 residues. The germline gives CDR1 KGHSH, CDR2 LQKENI. The CDR3 DNA reads as TGTGCCAGCTCACCGTCGGGTACTAGCGGGGGGACCAAACAAGAGACCCAGTACTTC. As protein: CASSPSGTSGGTKQETQYF.

This chain joins TRBV27 and TRBJ1-4; 8 bases fit TRBD1. The CDR3 is 15 amino acids. Germline trimming cut 1 base from V and 9 bases from J; bases unmatched to any gene: 7. The germline V gene encodes CDR1 MNHEY and CDR2 SMNVEV (reference sequence). The CDR3 sequence: CASSLFAGGGKKLFF. CDR3 sequence (DNA): TGTGCCAGCAGTTTATTTGCAGGGGGCGGGAAAAAACTGTTTTTT.

The chain has TRBV7-9 and TRBJ2-4; 10 nucleotides agree with TRBD1. The CDR3 is 15 amino acids. V gave up 5 bases and J gave up 6 bases; unmatched junction bases: 7. Per germline, CDR1 SEHNR and CDR2 FQNEAQ (reference sequence). The CDR3 coding sequence is TGTGCCAGCAGCCCCGGGACAGGGGCGGGAAACATTCAGTACTTC. Encoded protein: CASSPGTGAGNIQYF.

V usage is TRBV3-1 (or the pseudogene TRBV3-2) and J usage is TRBJ2-7; a possible D gene is TRBD1 (5 bases). V lost 4 bases to trimming and J lost 6 bases, with 7 bases between them. This CDR3 has 11 amino acids. Germline V gene data show CDR1 as LGHDT and CDR2 as YNNKEL (reference sequence). Written as DNA, the CDR3 is TGTGCCAGCAGCCGACAGTTCGAGCAGTACTTC. This codes for CASSRQFEQYF.

V is TRBV7-8 and J is TRBJ1-3; 8 bases agree with TRBD1. With V trimmed by 5 bases and J by 7 bases, 4 bases remained unmatched. Germline CDR1 and CDR2: SGHVS and FQNEAQ. This CDR3 has 13 amino acids. CDR3 in amino acids: CASSAGQGNTIYF. The CDR3 coding sequence is TGTGCCAGCAGCGCCGGACAGGGCAACACCATATATTTT. The variable domain in full, with the rest retrieved from reference TRBV7-8 and TRBJ1-3, is GAGVSQSPRYKVAKRGQDVALRCDPISGHVSLFWYQQALGQGPEFLTYFQNEAQLDKSGLPSDRFFAERPEGSVSTLKIQRTQQEDSAVYLCASSAGQGNTIYFGEGSWLTVV.

The rearrangement links TRBV10-3 to TRBJ2-2; 8 bases are a match to TRBD1. The CDR3 covers 15 residues. Trimming removed 2 bases from V and 3 bases from J; junction bases left unmatched: 2. The germline V gene has CDR1 ENHRY and CDR2 SYGVKD. DNA for the CDR3: TGTGCCATCAGTGAGGCGGGACAGGACACCGGGGAGCTGTTTTTT. This sequence encodes CAISEAGQDTGELFF.

The chain carries TRBV18 and TRBJ2-5; no clear D gene. The V end was cut by 3 bases, the J end by 0 bases, with 8 bases between. The CDR3 extends over 14 amino acids. In germline, CDR1 is KGHSH, CDR2 LQKENI. The CDR3 loop is CASSPQEYQETQYF. CDR3 sequence (DNA): TGTGCCAGCTCACCGCAGGAATACCAAGAGACCCAGTACTTC.

The chain couples TRBV10-3 to TRBJ1-1; 8 bases are shared with TRBD1. The CDR3 covers 14 residues. CDR1 and CDR2 (germline): ENHRY, SYGVKD. After removal of 5 bases from V and 0 bases from J, the junction contained 2 bases not matched to a gene. CDR3 residues: CAISTGGVNTEAFF. The CDR3 nucleotides read TGTGCCATCAGTACAGGGGGAGTGAACACTGAAGCTTTCTTT.

The V and J genes are TRBV29-1 and TRBJ2-7; 9 nucleotides match TRBD1. CDR3 length equals 12 residues. V shed 6 bases and J 6 bases; nucleotides not matched to a gene: 6. Looked up from germline, CDR1 is SQVTM and CDR2 is ANQGSEA. In DNA form, the CDR3 reads TGCAGCGTCCCAAAGACAGGGGGCGAGCAGTACTTC. It codes for CSVPKTGGEQYF.

This clone came up a few times. The gene calls are TRBV5-1 and TRBJ1-4, with 9 bases aligning to TRBD1. Germline V CDR1 and CDR2: SGHRS, YFSETQ. This CDR3 region has 15 residues. After removal of 4 bases from V and 7 bases from J, the junction contained 8 bases not matched to a gene. CDR3 sequence reads: CASSPGQGSGEKLFF. CDR3 nucleotide sequence: TGCGCCAGCAGCCCGGGACAGGGATCGGGTGAAAAACTGTTTTTT.

This chain links TRBV9 with TRBJ2-3; D remains ambiguous. The CDR3 length is 15 residues. The ends were cut back, 0 bases at V and 2 bases at J, with 10 bases in the middle. Per germline, CDR1 SGDLS and CDR2 YYNGEE. In nucleotides, the CDR3 is TGTGCCAGCAGCGTAGATGGGCCTCCCACAGATACGCAGTATTTT. Translation gives CASSVDGPPTDTQYF.

The chain recombines TRBV2 with TRBJ2-5; TRBD2 agrees at 10 bases. With 2 bases clipped from V and 9 bases from J, the junction kept 9 bases outside the gene matches. CDR1 and CDR2 from the germline V gene are SNHLY and FYNNEI. This CDR3 spans 15 amino acids. This CDR3 reads CASSELAGAFSAQYF. The CDR3 nucleotides read TGTGCCAGCAGTGAACTAGCGGGGGCCTTCTCGGCCCAGTACTTC.

V and J are TRBV24-1 and TRBJ1-2; D call uncertain. The CDR3 contains 15 residues. Germline assignment: CDR1 KGHDR and CDR2 SFDVKD. The germline V and J ends were trimmed by 4 bases and 4 bases, with 15 bases remaining between them. The CDR3 reads CATSDPNQKSYGYTF. The CDR3 bases are TGTGCCACCAGTGACCCTAACCAAAAAAGCTATGGCTACACCTTC.